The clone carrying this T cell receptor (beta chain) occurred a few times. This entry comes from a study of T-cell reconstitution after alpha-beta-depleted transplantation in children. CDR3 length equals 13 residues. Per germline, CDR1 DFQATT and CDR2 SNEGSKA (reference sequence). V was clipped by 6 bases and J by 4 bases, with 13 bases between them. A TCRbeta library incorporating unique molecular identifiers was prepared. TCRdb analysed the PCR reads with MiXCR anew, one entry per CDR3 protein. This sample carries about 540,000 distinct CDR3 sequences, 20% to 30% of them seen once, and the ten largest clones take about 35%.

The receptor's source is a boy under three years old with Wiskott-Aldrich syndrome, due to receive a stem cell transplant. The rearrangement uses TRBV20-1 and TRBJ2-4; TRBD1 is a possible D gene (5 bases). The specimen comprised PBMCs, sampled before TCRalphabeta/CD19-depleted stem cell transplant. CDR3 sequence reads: CSALGVQKNIQYF. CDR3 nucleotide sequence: TGCAGTGCCTTAGGGGTGCAGAAAAACATTCAGTACTTC.